The clone carrying this T cell receptor (beta chain) came up once. The antigen remains unidentified. This entry is derived from a study of CD4 T cells in relation to SARS-CoV-2 and coronaviruses. At the level of the study: Shared crossreactive spike epitopes were mapped to their HLA restriction. Study-wide results and limits: The cross-reactivity analysis covered only spike protein, not other viral proteins.

Deep TCR-beta sequencing used DNA from uncultured naive and memory CD4+ T cells. TCRdb keeps only in-frame clones here, not all; method: immunoSEQ multiplex PCR. The sample holds 30,000 to 45,000 clones, 88% seen once. CDR1 is PRHDT, CDR2 FYEKMQ, per germline (reference sequence). V dropped 2 bases and J dropped 5 bases, with 15 bases sitting between them. The CDR3 is 15 residues long. The chain uses TRBV13 and TRBJ1-1, with D perhaps TRBD1 (6 bases). The sequence was collected from an adult with COVID-19. The sequenced material came from memory CD4+ T cells from PBMCs. In DNA form, the CDR3 reads TGTGCCAGCAGCTTAAGGGGGGGCCAGAGGACTGAAGCTTTCTTT. It codes for CASSLRGGQRTEAFF.